The 23 T cell receptor beta chains listed next were all sequenced from one sample in a study of T-cell memory formation after mild COVID-19. TCRdb analysed the 5' RACE reads with MiXCR anew, one entry per CDR3 protein. The top ten clones hold around 13% of a sample with 450,000 to 700,000 distinct CDR3 sequences, approximately 19% of them seen once. The sequenced sample consisted of PBMCs or a T cell subset sorted from them (not recorded which). Receptor source: an adult woman who had mild COVID-19 (a few samples of this study predate the infection). Cell type and time point are not known.

This chain joins TRBV2 and TRBJ1-4, with D unclear. The CDR3 length is 15 residues. V lost 4 bases, J lost 0 bases, and 9 bases lay in between. CDR1 SNHLY and CDR2 FYNNEI come from the germline V gene. The DNA for the CDR3 is TGTGCCAGCAGTGGGTACAGTGCAACTAATGAAAAACTGTTTTTT. This encodes CASSGYSATNEKLFF.

This clonotype was counted between two and nine times. The chain couples TRBV7-9 to TRBJ1-1; no clear D. The CDR3 is 14 residues long. Per germline, CDR1 SEHNR and CDR2 FQNEAQ (reference sequence). V was shortened by 4 bases and J by 1 base, with 10 bases between the two germline ends. The CDR3 spells CASSSKLSNTEAFF. Here the CDR3 DNA reads TGTGCCAGCAGCTCAAAGTTGTCGAACACTGAAGCTTTCTTT.

This clonotype was counted only a few times. The rearrangement uses TRBV7-7 and TRBJ2-5; 9 bases line up with TRBD2. CDR1 is SSHAT, CDR2 FNYEAQ, per germline (reference sequence). The V and J ends lost 5 bases and 5 bases, in that order; junction bases with no gene match: 9. This CDR3 contains 15 residues. CDR3 loop: CASSEPGLASETQYF. The CDR3 DNA follows: TGTGCCAGCAGCGAACCGGGACTAGCATCGGAGACCCAGTACTTC.

The chain uses TRBV7-3 and TRBJ2-7; unclear D gene. V was trimmed by 1 base and J by 4 bases, leaving 11 bases between them. Germline V gene sequence: CDR1 SGHTA, CDR2 FQGTGA. The CDR3 runs to 14 residues. The chain's CDR3 is CASSLKVLRYEQYF. The CDR3 DNA reads as TGTGCCAGCAGCTTAAAGGTCCTAAGGTACGAGCAGTACTTC.

The rearrangement uses TRBV10-3 and TRBJ2-3; 10 nucleotides match TRBD1. Germline V gives CDR1 ENHRY, CDR2 SYGVKD. Losses at the gene ends were 4 bases for V and 3 bases for J; bases not matched to a gene: 4. This CDR3 region has 15 residues. The DNA of the CDR3 is TGTGCCATCAGTGGTGGACAGGGGGAAACAGATACGCAGTATTTT. Its translation: CAISGGQGETDTQYF.

This chain uses TRBV12-3 or TRBV12-4 with TRBJ1-2; D remains unclear. CDR3 length equals 13 residues. V was trimmed by 1 base and J by 8 bases, leaving 11 bases between them. CDR3 region: CASSLGPASGYTF. CDR3 nucleotide sequence: TGTGCCAGCAGTTTAGGACCTGCGTCGGGCTACACCTTC.

The V call is TRBV20-1, the J call TRBJ1-1; D remains ambiguous. The V gene's germline CDR1 is DFQATT and CDR2 SNEGSKA (reference sequence). The V and J ends lost 6 bases and 0 bases respectively, with 23 bases between them. This CDR3 is 17 amino acids long. The CDR3: CSAPSGRRPGMNTEAFF. The CDR3 DNA reads as TGCAGTGCGCCCAGCGGGAGGCGACCTGGTATGAACACTGAAGCTTTCTTT.

The V call is TRBV5-5, the J call TRBJ2-2, with 7 positions matching TRBD2. V shed 2 bases and J 6 bases; nucleotides not matched to a gene: 7. CDR3 length: 15 residues. Germline CDR1 and CDR2: SGHKS and YYEKEE (reference sequence). CDR3 protein: CASSFNSAGPGELFF. The CDR3 DNA reads as TGTGCCAGCAGCTTTAACTCAGCGGGGCCCGGGGAGCTGTTTTTT.

This chain joins TRBV23-1 and TRBJ2-5, with a tentative D call TRBD1 (6 bases). Being an ORF, TRBV23-1 has a function that is uncertain. CDR3 length: 15 amino acids. Between the trimmed V and J ends, which lost 0 bases and 3 bases, there was a span of 11 bases. CDR3 region: CASSQSNRVEETQYF. CDR3 in DNA: TGCGCCAGCAGTCAATCGAACAGGGTAGAAGAGACCCAGTACTTC.

CDR3 sequence: CASSPSGLADGDHEQFF. CDR3 DNA sequence: TGCGCCAGCAGCCCATCCGGACTAGCGGATGGGGACCATGAGCAGTTCTTC. The chain joins TRBV4-3 to TRBJ2-1, with 10 positions matching TRBD2. V was clipped by 4 bases and J by 8 bases; unmatched bases: 14. The germline V gene encodes CDR1 LGHNA and CDR2 YSLEER. CDR3 size: 17 residues.

The table lists this clonotype with a few counts. The rearrangement joins TRBV10-3 to TRBJ2-7; 14 bases agree with TRBD2. The germline gives CDR1 ENHRY, CDR2 SYGVKD. V lost 3 bases, J lost 3 bases, and 1 base stayed unmatched. This CDR3 has 15 residues. CDR3 coding DNA: TGTGCCATCAGTGAAGGGACTAGCGGGAGCTACGAGCAGTACTTC. It translates to CAISEGTSGSYEQYF.

The chain recombines TRBV5-1 with TRBJ1-2; D not resolved. Trimming left V 0 bases short and J 7 bases short, with 10 bases between. The CDR3 runs to 13 residues. Germline CDR1 SGHRS, CDR2 YFSETQ. CDR3: CASSLEGVGGYTF. CDR3 coding DNA: TGCGCCAGCAGCTTGGAGGGTGTTGGTGGCTACACCTTC.

The chain combines TRBV7-8 with TRBJ2-3, with 9 positions matching TRBD1. After removal of 2 bases from V and 4 bases from J, the junction contained 4 bases not matched to a gene. The germline V gene has CDR1 SGHVS and CDR2 FQNEAQ. The CDR3 covers 15 residues. The CDR3 nucleotides are TGTGCCAGCAGCTTATCACAGGGGGCGGCAGATACGCAGTATTTT. Its protein product is CASSLSQGAADTQYF. The full variable domain, with the rest looked up from reference TRBV7-8 and TRBJ2-3, is GAGVSQSPRYKVAKRGQDVALRCDPISGHVSLFWYQQALGQGPEFLTYFQNEAQLDKSGLPSDRFFAERPEGSVSTLKIQRTQQEDSAVYLCASSLSQGAADTQYFGPGTRLTVL.

The chain combines TRBV7-9 with TRBJ1-1, with D unclear. Trimming left V 4 bases short and J 9 bases short, with 21 bases between. Germline CDR1 is SEHNR and CDR2 is FQNEAQ (reference sequence). This CDR3 region has 15 residues. The CDR3 DNA sequence: TGTGCCAGCAGCTCCCCCTATGGGAGTATGACGAAAGCTTTCTTT. Protein product: CASSSPYGSMTKAFF.

This clonotype was counted only a few times. The chain links TRBV5-4 to TRBJ1-2; no definite D call. The CDR3 runs 17 residues. Germline values: CDR1 SGHNT, CDR2 YYREEE (reference sequence). The V and J ends lost 0 bases and 7 bases respectively, with 22 bases between them. The CDR3 DNA follows: TGTGCCAGCAGCTTGGGAAGCAGTTTCGCGGGAAAAGGTGGCTACACCTTC. Protein: CASSLGSSFAGKGGYTF.

This clonotype turned up a few times. The rearrangement joins TRBV12-3 or TRBV12-4 to TRBJ1-1; tentatively, D is TRBD1 (5 bases). The CDR3 has 17 residues. Trimming removed 7 bases at V and 2 bases at J, with 23 bases between. The CDR3 region has the DNA TGTGCCAGCAACTTAGGGAGCGCCGGGGCAGGAAACACTGAAGCTTTCTTT. This codes for CASNLGSAGAGNTEAFF.

V usage is TRBV4-3 and J usage is TRBJ2-7, with 8 bases aligning to TRBD2. CDR1 and CDR2 (germline): LGHNA, YSLEER. With 2 bases clipped from V and 0 bases from J, the junction kept 6 bases outside the gene matches. This CDR3 contains 16 residues. CDR3 sequence reads: CASSQRTSGSSYEQYF. Written as DNA, the CDR3 is TGCGCCAGCAGCCAACGTACTAGCGGCAGCTCCTACGAGCAGTACTTC.

The sample holds one count of this clonotype. The chain uses TRBV4-1 and TRBJ2-7; a possible D gene is TRBD2 (5 bases). V was shortened by 1 base and J by 2 bases, with 9 bases between the two germline ends. Germline CDR1 and CDR2: MGHRA and YSYEKL. The CDR3 has 14 residues. CDR3 loop: CASSQGLGAYEQYF. CDR3 in DNA: TGCGCCAGCAGCCAAGGGCTGGGAGCCTACGAGCAGTACTTC.

This clonotype was seen a handful of times. The chain combines TRBV7-8 with TRBJ2-1; 8 bases are shared with TRBD2. The V segment lost 8 bases and the J segment 6 bases; nucleotides outside the gene matches: 12. CDR1 is SGHVS and CDR2 is FQNEAQ in the germline V gene. This CDR3 comprises 15 residues. This CDR3 is CASAKGLGGSNEQFF. The DNA for the CDR3 is TGTGCCAGCGCGAAGGGACTAGGAGGGAGCAATGAGCAGTTCTTC.

The rearrangement joins TRBV6-5 to TRBJ1-2; no firm D call. The CDR3 consists of 17 residues. CDR1 is MNHEY and CDR2 is SVGAGI in the germline V gene. V lost 6 bases and J 5 bases, leaving 25 bases between the germline ends. CDR3 DNA sequence: TGTGCCAGCAGCCTGAAGACCGGCTCTAGGCTCCAATATGGCTACACCTTC. It translates to CASSLKTGSRLQYGYTF.

The CDR3 DNA reads TGTGCCAGCAGCCCCACGACTAGCGGGAAAAAGACCCAGTACTTC. The encoded protein is CASSPTTSGKKTQYF. The chain uses TRBV12-3 or TRBV12-4 and TRBJ2-5; 11 bases are shared with TRBD2. Unmatched junction bases numbered 9, after V lost 6 bases and J lost 6 bases. This CDR3 contains 15 residues.

The chain links TRBV6-2 or TRBV6-3 to TRBJ2-7; the match to TRBD2 covers 11 bases. CDR1 MNHEY and CDR2 SVGEGT come from the germline V gene. V gave up 4 bases and J gave up 4 bases; unmatched junction bases: 9. The CDR3 consists of 16 residues. The CDR3: CASSLPGTSGRYEQYF. For the CDR3, the DNA is TGTGCCAGCAGTTTACCGGGTACTAGCGGGAGATACGAGCAGTACTTC.

The CDR3 protein is CASSGRVGDEQFF. DNA of the CDR3: TGTGCCAGCAGTGGGCGGGTCGGCGATGAGCAGTTCTTC. The V gene is TRBV2, the J gene TRBJ2-1, with D maybe TRBD2 (5 bases). With 4 bases removed from V and 8 bases from J, the gap between germline ends came to 12 bases. This CDR3 spans 13 amino acids. Germline lookup yields CDR1 SNHLY and CDR2 FYNNEI.